The present T cell receptor (beta chain) was sequenced within a study of blood T cell repertoires in COVID-19. Turning to the study itself: Spain, Italy and the United States supplied samples that represented acute and convalescent COVID-19. In each case, the material was cDNA or gDNA derived from T cells, B-cell-depleted T cells, or PBMCs.

Original processing methods: Counts of nucleated cells, estimated from reference gene primer amplification, were obtained. TCRdb's copy holds only in-frame clones and misses some; the assay was immunoSEQ multiplex PCR. D and trimming were read from the DNA, whereas the V and J calls and clone size are those reported in that table. The sample has 350,000 to 500,000 clones; 80% to 90% are singletons. V shed 6 bases, J shed 4 bases, and the junction held 18 bases outside the gene matches. In germline, CDR1 is WNHNN, CDR2 SYGVQD (reference sequence). The CDR3 runs 18 residues. Enrolment of Seattle patients took place during active infection, and they were followed longitudinally.

Sequencing used peripheral blood. The sequence was collected from a man younger than 30 with COVID-19, enrolled during active disease. This rearrangement joins TRBV10-1 to TRBJ2-7; 10 bases align to TRBD1. Here the CDR3 reads CASRDRDRGSRGGYEQYF. In nucleotides, the CDR3 is TGCGCCAGCAGAGACCGGGACAGGGGATCACGTGGGGGGTACGAGCAGTACTTC.